Each of the 7 T cell receptor beta chains below was sequenced from the same sample in a study of blood T cell repertoires in COVID-19. Repertoires were generated with immunoSEQ multiplex PCR, while TCRdb's copy carries only in-frame clones and drops some. The repertoire holds around 50,000 clones, with about 88% as singletons. The sample taken for sequencing was peripheral blood. The receptors shown here come from a man in his 70s with active COVID-19.

The CDR3 is CASTLGGVETQYF. For the CDR3, the DNA is TGTGCCAGCACCCTAGGAGGGGTGGAGACCCAGTACTTC. The V gene is TRBV7-9, the J gene TRBJ2-5, with D perhaps TRBD2 (6 bases). CDR1 SEHNR and CDR2 FQNEAQ come from the germline V gene (reference sequence). The CDR3 loop spans 13 amino acids. The V gene lost 7 bases and the J gene lost 5 bases, with 14 bases spanning the gap.

This sequence joins TRBV7-3 and TRBJ1-2, with TRBD1 identical over 8 bases. V gave up 5 bases and J gave up 1 base; unmatched junction bases: 6. The CDR3 runs 15 residues. The V gene's germline CDR1 is SGHTA and CDR2 FQGTGA. In nucleotides, the CDR3 is TGTGCCAGCAGCCCAGGGACAGGCTTTAACTATGGCTACACCTTC. Its translation: CASSPGTGFNYGYTF.

The chain employs TRBV24-1 and TRBJ2-2; 8 bases match TRBD1. The V gene's germline CDR1 is KGHDR and CDR2 SFDVKD. The J segment lost 6 bases and the V segment lost 5 bases, leaving 1 base of the junction unmatched. CDR3 size: 13 residues. CDR3 protein: CATSGTGSGELFF. As DNA, the CDR3 is TGTGCCACCAGTGGGACAGGGTCCGGGGAGCTGTTTTTT.

The CDR3 nucleotides read TGTGCCAGCAGTTCCGGACTAGCGTTATACAATGAGCAGTTCTTC. Encoded protein: CASSSGLALYNEQFF. This rearrangement joins TRBV27 to TRBJ2-1, with 9 bases identical to TRBD2. In germline, CDR1 is MNHEY, CDR2 SMNVEV (reference sequence). The CDR3 contains 15 residues. V was pared by 4 bases and J by 4 bases, with 5 bases of the junction left unmatched.

The rearrangement uses TRBV20-1 and TRBJ2-5; D unclear. Trimming removed 6 bases from V and 5 bases from J, with 10 bases in between. The CDR3 consists of 11 residues. Germline CDR1 and CDR2: DFQATT and SNEGSKA (reference sequence). For the CDR3, the DNA is TGCAGTGCGTTGAGTTGGGAGACCCAGTACTTC. It specifies CSALSWETQYF.

V gene TRBV5-5 combines with J gene TRBJ2-7, with 9 bases that match TRBD1. Trimming cost V 3 bases and J 5 bases; bases outside gene matches: 6. The CDR3 contains 14 residues. Germline V gene lookup returns CDR1 SGHKS and CDR2 YYEKEE (reference sequence). In DNA, the CDR3 is TGTGCCAGCAGCTCTCGGGGACAGGGTGACGAGCAGTACTTC. The encoded protein is CASSSRGQGDEQYF. The variable domain in full, with the rest retrieved from reference TRBV5-5 and TRBJ2-7, is DAGVTQSPTHLIKTRGQQVTLRCSPISGHKSVSWYQQVLGQGPQFIFQYYEKEERGRGNFPDRFSARQFPNYSSELNVNALLLGDSALYLCASSSRGQGDEQYFGPGTRLTVT.

The gene calls are TRBV2 and TRBJ1-4; D perhaps matches TRBD1 (5 bases). The CDR3 sequence is 15 residues long. Trimming left V 5 bases short and J 1 base short, with 11 bases between. CDR1 and CDR2 from the germline V gene are SNHLY and FYNNEI. Here the CDR3 reads CASSPQGLTNEKLFF. The CDR3 DNA follows: TGTGCCAGCAGTCCTCAGGGTTTAACTAATGAAAAACTGTTTTTT.